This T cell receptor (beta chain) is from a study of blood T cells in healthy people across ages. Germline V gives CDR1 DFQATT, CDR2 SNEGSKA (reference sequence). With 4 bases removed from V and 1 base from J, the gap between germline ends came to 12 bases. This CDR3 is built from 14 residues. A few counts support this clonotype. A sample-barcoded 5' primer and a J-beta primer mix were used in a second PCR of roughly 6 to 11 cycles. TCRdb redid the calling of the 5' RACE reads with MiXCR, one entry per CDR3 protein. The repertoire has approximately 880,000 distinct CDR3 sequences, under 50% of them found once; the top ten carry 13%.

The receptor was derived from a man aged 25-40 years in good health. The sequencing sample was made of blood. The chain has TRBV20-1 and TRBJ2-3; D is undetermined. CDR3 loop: CSANTAVRTDTQYF. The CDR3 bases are TGCAGTGCTAATACGGCGGTACGCACAGATACGCAGTATTTT.